The 6 T cell receptor beta chains below were found in one sample sequenced in a study of blood T cell repertoires in COVID-19. Clones were read by immunoSEQ multiplex PCR, and TCRdb kept only the in-frame ones, dropping some. The sample holds 250,000 to 350,000 clones, around 88% seen once. Sequencing input: peripheral blood. These receptors originate from an older woman with COVID-19, enrolled during active disease.

The J gene is TRBJ1-5, the V gene TRBV5-4; 8 nucleotides match TRBD1. CDR3 size: 14 residues. V shed 3 bases and J 4 bases; nucleotides not matched to a gene: 3. The germline V gene has CDR1 SGHNT and CDR2 YYREEE (reference sequence). In nucleotides, the CDR3 is TGTGCCAGCAGCTCCGGGACAGGAAATCAGCCCCAGCATTTT. Encoded protein: CASSSGTGNQPQHF.

The chain combines TRBV6-2 or TRBV6-3 with TRBJ2-2; D call uncertain. This CDR3 contains 13 residues. The V and J ends lost 6 bases and 1 base respectively, with 6 bases between them. CDR1 MNHEY and CDR2 SVGEGT come from the germline V gene. The CDR3 DNA follows: TGTGCCAGCAGCTTACAGAACACCGGGGAGCTGTTTTTT. The encoded protein is CASSLQNTGELFF.

This chain's CDR3 is CASSMGLAGLLQETQYF. The CDR3 DNA sequence: TGTGCCAGCAGCATGGGACTAGCGGGCCTACTACAAGAGACCCAGTACTTC. The chain carries TRBV5-4 and TRBJ2-5, with TRBD2 matching 12 bases. V gave up 4 bases and J gave up 2 bases; unmatched junction bases: 9. Germline assignment: CDR1 SGHNT and CDR2 YYREEE (reference sequence). The CDR3 extends over 17 amino acids.

V is TRBV9 and J is TRBJ2-2, with D perhaps TRBD2 (6 bases). The length of the CDR3 is 12 residues. Germline assignment: CDR1 SGDLS and CDR2 YYNGEE. Between the trimmed V and J ends, which lost 6 bases and 6 bases, there was a span of 9 bases. The CDR3 is CASNGDSGELFF. CDR3 coding DNA: TGTGCCAGCAACGGGGACTCCGGGGAGCTGTTTTTT.

The chain couples TRBV12-3 or TRBV12-4 to TRBJ1-2; 7 bases line up with TRBD1. The CDR3 has 13 residues. The V gene end was trimmed by 5 bases and the J gene end by 10 bases; junction bases not matched to a gene: 10. CDR3 sequence reads: CASSGTADSVYTF. CDR3 DNA: TGTGCCAGCAGTGGGACAGCGGACTCCGTCTACACCTTC.

The V and J genes are TRBV9 and TRBJ2-2; TRBD1 matches 7 bases. V lost 4 bases, J lost 0 bases, and 6 bases stayed unmatched. CDR1 and CDR2 (germline): SGDLS, YYNGEE. The CDR3 totals 16 residues. The DNA of the CDR3 is TGTGCCAGCAGCTCACAGGGGATTTCGAACACCGGGGAGCTGTTTTTT. It specifies CASSSQGISNTGELFF. Combining the CDR3 with reference TRBV9 and TRBJ2-2 gives the whole variable domain DSGVTQTPKHLITATGQRVTLRCSPRSGDLSVYWYQQSLDQGLQFLIQYYNGEERAKGNILERFSAQQFPDLHSELNLSSLELGDSALYFCASSSQGISNTGELFFGEGSRLTVL.